This T cell receptor (beta chain) is from a study of cytomegalovirus exposure and HLA in healthy donors. General study results and limits: Later genetic work tied a missense DCLRE1C variant to beta-chain V and J trimming. The sole available immune exposure information was CMV serostatus.

The J segment lost 2 bases and the V segment lost 10 bases, leaving 3 bases of the junction unmatched. This CDR3 has 13 residues. Germline V gene sequence: CDR1 SEHNR, CDR2 FQNEAQ (reference sequence). With respect to this clone: The antigen is unknown.

Both 60 Vbeta primers and 13 Jbeta primers went into the PCR. TCRdb's copy holds only in-frame clones and misses some; the assay was immunoSEQ multiplex PCR. Of some 170,000 clones in the sample, 87% were seen once. This receptor was obtained from a woman aged 25 to 39 in good health and CMV-seronegative. The V gene is TRBV7-9, the J gene TRBJ1-3, with 9 bases matching TRBD1. The specimen sequenced was PBMCs. The CDR3 coding sequence is TGTGCCATCAACAGGGGGCCTGGAAACACCATATATTTT. Encoded protein: CAINRGPGNTIYF.